The sequence of this T cell receptor beta chain was determined in a study of T cell responses to AZD1222 COVID-19 vaccine. About this clone: Its target is not known.

Study-wide results and caveats: Baseline seropositives among AZD1222 recipients totaled only five to seven. Spike was spanned by vaccine-associated CD4 TCRs, with dominance at 160-218 and 743-854. Among the donors, most were white British and more were female, and clonal diversity was possibly underestimated.

Trimming took off 2 bases at V and 6 bases at J, with 15 bases between the two ends. Germline lookup yields CDR1 SGHRS and CDR2 YFSETQ. There are 15 residues in the CDR3. Sequencing used immunoSEQ multiplex PCR; TCRdb keeps in-frame clones, though not all of them. The sample carries 90,000 to 150,000 clones, 88% recorded once. This rearrangement joins TRBV5-1 to TRBJ2-1; D is possibly TRBD1 (5 bases). This specimen was peripheral blood, taken on day 0 of AZD1222 vaccination. The receptor comes from an adult in good health. The CDR3 region is CASSFSTQGANEQFF. CDR3 sequence (DNA): TGCGCCAGCAGCTTTTCGACCCAAGGGGCCAATGAGCAGTTCTTC.